This is a list of T cell receptor beta chains from one sample in a study of vaccination effects on CD4 cells after COVID-19. Assay used: immunoSEQ multiplex PCR; TCRdb lists only in-frame clones, some missing. Altogether 40,000 to 55,000 clones are present, around 74% being singletons, with the ten largest covering around 8.1%. No antigen is known for these receptors. This specimen was CD4+ T cells from PBMCs cultured without peptide, taken before COVID-19 vaccination. Receptors originate from a human donor who had a prior SARS-CoV-2 infection. Both conserved end residues are trimmed from each CDR3.

>TRBJ2-5|TRBV30
AWSAGGHQETQY
>TRBJ1-2|TRBV5-5
ASSARTEIYGYT
>TRBJ2-3|TRBV4-2
ASSQASGTDTQY
>TRBJ2-5|TRBV3-1/TRBV3-2
ASSQEDLRETQY
>TRBJ2-5|TRBV7-9
ASSQLGTTGTQY
>TRBJ1-1|TRBV7-9
ASSLLNTEAF
>TRBJ1-6|TRBV2
ASGPRSSYNSPLH
>TRBJ2-2|TRBV7-9
ASIKNRANTGELF
>TRBJ1-4|TRBV7-6
ASSPRLGKEGGKLF
>TRBJ1-1|TRBV4-2
ASSQEVYTEAF
>TRBJ2-6|TRBV18
ASSGTGGAGANVLT
>TRBJ2-5|TRBV10-3
AISEWAGQEQETQY
>TRBJ2-7|TRBV19
ASRPGPSYEQY
>TRBJ1-2|TRBV5-6
ASSDLVLDYGYT
>TRBJ2-3|TRBV5-3
ARSTRGQSTDTQY
>TRBJ1-5|TRBV19
ASSIDSFGQPQH
>TRBJ2-5|TRBV7-3
ASSLVSGAGYQETQY
>TRBJ2-7|TRBV5-1
ASSLVPIYEQY
>TRBJ1-4|TRBV3-1/TRBV3-2
ASSQSRGRRAL
>TRBJ1-6|TRBV11-2
ASSRTPPLALH
>TRBJ1-5|TRBV11-2
ASSPSSGFGQPQH
>TRBJ2-7|TRBV3-1/TRBV3-2
ASSWTGGFYEQY
>TRBJ1-4|TRBV6-6
ASISPGGPGS
>TRBJ2-5|TRBV5-1
ASSLGAGRAYETQY
>TRBJ1-1|TRBV11-2
ASSALDRDGTEAF
>TRBJ2-3|TRBV2
ASNRVKGTDTQY
>TRBJ2-1|TRBV6-2/TRBV6-3
ASSSRTTAFKL
>TRBJ2-7|TRBV5-4
ASSFTDRAKHEQY
>TRBJ2-7|TRBV4-3
ASSLQRDAAYEQY
>TRBJ1-1|TRBV3-1/TRBV3-2
ASSQTTGNTEAF
>TRBJ1-6|TRBV10-2
ASYLGLPNSPLH
>TRBJ2-1|TRBV27
ASRVLGLAGYNEQF
>TRBJ1-6|TRBV19
ASSGPGALH
>TRBJ2-3|TRBV4-3
ASSLTSGRIDTQY
>TRBJ2-2|TRBV7-2
ASNKRGGLTGELF
>TRBJ1-1|TRBV6-5
ASSYTQGVGTEAF
>TRBJ1-1|TRBV2
ASSAQGWSNTEAF
>TRBJ1-3|TRBV15
ATSFGTSGNTIY
>TRBJ2-1|TRBV25-1
ASRIRGENEQF
>TRBJ1-1|TRBV20-1
SASSRMTEAF
>TRBJ1-1|TRBV12-2
ASRLVIRTGMNTEAF
>TRBJ1-1|TRBV23-1
ASSVGGRDRAFWTF
>TRBJ2-1|TRBV15
ATSRELSSYNEQF
>TRBJ2-7|TRBV7-9
ASSLNIPGGEQY
>TRBJ1-4|TRBV5-8
ASSATGTGYEKLF
>TRBJ1-2|TRBV19
ASSIGRANYGYT
>TRBJ2-3|TRBV7-2
ASSLGTQY
>TRBJ1-3|TRBV10-3
AISESWSSGNTIY
>TRBJ1-4|TRBV5-6
ASSFTGWTGKLF
>TRBJ2-3|TRBV7-9
ASSLTSGGALGFADTQY
>TRBJ2-3|TRBV7-2
ASSSEREGTQY
>TRBJ2-5|TRBV5-6
ASSSAGQETQY
>TRBJ2-7|TRBV5-1
ASSLGSNEQY
>TRBJ1-1|TRBV29-1
SVVDAMNTEAF
>TRBJ1-2|TRBV6-2/TRBV6-3
ASSYGPPYGYT
>TRBJ1-4|TRBV6-5
ASSYPAVATNEKLF
>TRBJ2-1|TRBV19
ASSNLGLAAYNEQF
>TRBJ2-5|TRBV30
AWSYRGQETQY
>TRBJ1-1|TRBV30
AWSEGLEGEAF
>TRBJ1-3|TRBV30
AWSDRVGNTIY